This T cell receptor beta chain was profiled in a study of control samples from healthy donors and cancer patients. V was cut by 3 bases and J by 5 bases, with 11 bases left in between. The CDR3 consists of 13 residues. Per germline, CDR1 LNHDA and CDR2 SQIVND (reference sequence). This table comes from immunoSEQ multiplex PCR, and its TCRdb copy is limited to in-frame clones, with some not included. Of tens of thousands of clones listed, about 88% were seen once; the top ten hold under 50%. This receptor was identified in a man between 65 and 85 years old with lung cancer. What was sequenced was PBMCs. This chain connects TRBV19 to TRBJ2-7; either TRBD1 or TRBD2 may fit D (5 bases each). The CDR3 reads CASSILGGNEQYF. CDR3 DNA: TGTGCCAGTAGTATTCTTGGGGGAAACGAGCAGTACTTC. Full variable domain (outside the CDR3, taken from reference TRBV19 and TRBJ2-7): DGGITQSPKYLFRKEGQNVTLSCEQNLNHDAMYWYRQDPGQGLRLIYYSQIVNDFQKGDIAEGYSVSREKKESFPLTVTSAQKNPTAFYLCASSILGGNEQYFGPGTRLTVT.